This entry lists 8 T cell receptor beta chains sequenced from one sample in a study of blood T cells in healthy people across ages. A sample-barcoded 5' primer and a J-beta primer mix were used in a second PCR of about 7 to 11 cycles. TCRdb re-called the 5' RACE reads with MiXCR, one entry per CDR3 protein. This table holds roughly 730,000 distinct CDR3 sequences, roughly three fifths found once. Sequenced sample: blood. All receptors come from a man in his forties in good health.

The genes are TRBV24-1 and TRBJ1-2; possible D gene TRBD1, 5 bases. Deletions cut 7 bases from V and 6 bases from J, with 17 bases between. The CDR3 has 14 residues. Germline V gene lookup returns CDR1 KGHDR and CDR2 SFDVKD. CDR3 loop: CATSDRGFSHGYTF. CDR3 nucleotides: TGTGCCACCAGCGACAGAGGGTTCAGTCATGGCTACACCTTC.

The J gene is TRBJ1-2, the V gene TRBV14; 8 bases map to TRBD1. After removal of 4 bases from V and 6 bases from J, the junction contained 7 bases not matched to a gene. This CDR3 region has 14 residues. CDR1 is SGHDN, CDR2 FVKESK, per germline. For the CDR3, the DNA is TGTGCCAGCAGCCTTGCTAGGACAGGGCATGGCTACACCTTC. Residues: CASSLARTGHGYTF. Based on the CDR3 plus reference TRBV14 and TRBJ1-2, the full variable domain is EAGVTQFPSHSVIEKGQTVTLRCDPISGHDNLYWYRRVMGKEIKFLLHFVKESKQDESGMPNNRFLAERTGGTYSTLKVQPAELEDSGVYFCASSLARTGHGYTFGSGTRLTVV.

The chain carries TRBV24-1 and TRBJ2-6; maybe TRBD2 (5 bases). Trimming took 7 bases from V and 0 from J, leaving 12 bases between them. This CDR3 has 16 residues. The germline V gene encodes CDR1 KGHDR and CDR2 SFDVKD. CDR3 nucleotides: TGTGCCACCAGCGCCGTCGGGGACTCTGGGGCCAACGTCCTGACTTTC. Protein: CATSAVGDSGANVLTF.

The chain carries TRBV2 and TRBJ2-2; no clear D. This CDR3 comprises 14 residues. Trimming took 7 bases from V and 3 from J, leaving 12 bases between them. CDR1 and CDR2 (germline): SNHLY, FYNNEI. In DNA form, the CDR3 reads TGTGCCAGCACGTTTGGGCCGGACACCGGGGAGCTGTTTTTT. It codes for CASTFGPDTGELFF.

The chain joins TRBV5-1 to TRBJ1-6; 10 bases agree with TRBD1. Germline V gene lookup returns CDR1 SGHRS and CDR2 YFSETQ. With 4 bases clipped from V and 8 bases from J, the junction kept 3 bases outside the gene matches. The CDR3 has 14 residues. CDR3 nucleotides: TGCGCCAGCAGCCCCGGGACAGGGGATTCACCCCTCCACTTT. It yields the protein CASSPGTGDSPLHF.

The chain joins TRBV6-2 or TRBV6-3 to TRBJ2-5; D gene ambiguous. This CDR3 has 13 residues. V was clipped by 6 bases and J by 5 bases, with 13 bases between them. CDR1 and CDR2 (germline): MNHEY, SVGEGT. CDR3 DNA: TGTGCCAGCAGAACTTCTGTGGTCGAGACCCAGTACTTC. Translated, it gives CASRTSVVETQYF.

This sequence joins TRBV6-5 and TRBJ2-5; the match to TRBD1 covers 8 bases. Germline V CDR1 and CDR2: MNHEY, SVGAGI. This CDR3 region has 15 residues. V trimming: 6 bases; J trimming: 4 bases; junction bases outside the gene matches: 10. This CDR3 reads CASSHAGGAGETQYF. CDR3 coding DNA: TGTGCCAGCAGCCACGCAGGGGGCGCGGGAGAGACCCAGTACTTC.

This clonotype was found once. The genes are TRBV9 and TRBJ2-3; 8 bases match TRBD2. The ends lost 4 bases at V and 2 bases at J; junction bases unmatched: 6. CDR3 size: 15 residues. Germline values: CDR1 SGDLS, CDR2 YYNGEE. CDR3 bases: TGTGCCAGCAGCCAGTTCGGGGGGGCCACAGATACGCAGTATTTT. It is translated as CASSQFGGATDTQYF.